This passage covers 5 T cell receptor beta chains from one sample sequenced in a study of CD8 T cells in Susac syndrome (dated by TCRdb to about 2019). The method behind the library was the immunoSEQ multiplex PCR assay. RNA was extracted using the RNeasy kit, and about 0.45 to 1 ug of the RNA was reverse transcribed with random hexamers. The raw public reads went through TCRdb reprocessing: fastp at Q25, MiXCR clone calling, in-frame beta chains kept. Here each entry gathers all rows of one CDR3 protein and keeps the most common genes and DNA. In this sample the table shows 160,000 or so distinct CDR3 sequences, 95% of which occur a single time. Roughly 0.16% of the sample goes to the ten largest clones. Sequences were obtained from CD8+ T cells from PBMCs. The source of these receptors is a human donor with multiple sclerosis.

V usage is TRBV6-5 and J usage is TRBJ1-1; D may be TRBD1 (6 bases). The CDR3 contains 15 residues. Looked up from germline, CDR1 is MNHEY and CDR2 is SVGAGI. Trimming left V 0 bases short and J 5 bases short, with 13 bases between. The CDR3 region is CASSYSTQGQTEAFF. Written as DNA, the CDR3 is TGTGCCAGCAGTTACTCGACACAGGGTCAGACTGAAGCTTTCTTT.

In DNA form, the CDR3 reads TGTGCCAGCAGCCACCTCGGTGGGGGGCGCAACACTGAAGCTTTCTTT. This gives the protein CASSHLGGGRNTEAFF. This chain uses TRBV7-9 with TRBJ1-1, with D perhaps TRBD1 (6 bases). Trimming pared 5 bases from V and 2 bases from J, leaving 18 bases between. Germline values: CDR1 SEHNR, CDR2 FQNEAQ (reference sequence). The CDR3 is 16 amino acids.

The CDR3 is CASSPPPTGAYGYTF. CDR3 DNA: TGTGCCAGCTCACCACCTCCTACAGGTGCTTATGGCTACACCTTC. The rearrangement joins TRBV18 to TRBJ1-2, with D maybe TRBD1 (5 bases). V dropped 0 bases and J dropped 5 bases, with 13 bases sitting between them. The CDR3 is 15 residues long. Looked up from germline, CDR1 is KGHSH and CDR2 is LQKENI.

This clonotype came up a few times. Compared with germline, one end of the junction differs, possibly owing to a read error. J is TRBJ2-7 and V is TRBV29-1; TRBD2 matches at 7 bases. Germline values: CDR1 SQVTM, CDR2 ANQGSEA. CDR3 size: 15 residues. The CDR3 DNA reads TGCAGCGTTGACCTAGCGGTAGAAAGCTCCTATGAGCAGTACTTC. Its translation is CSVDLAVESSYEQYF.

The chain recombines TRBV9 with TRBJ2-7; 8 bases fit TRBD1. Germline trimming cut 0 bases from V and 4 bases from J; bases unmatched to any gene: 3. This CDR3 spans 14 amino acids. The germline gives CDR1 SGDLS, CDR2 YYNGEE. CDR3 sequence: CASSVAGGGYEQYF. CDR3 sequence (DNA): TGTGCCAGCAGCGTAGCAGGGGGCGGTTACGAGCAGTACTTC.